Listed here is a single TCR beta chain. V was pared by 2 bases and J by 0 bases, with 6 bases of the junction left unmatched. The V gene's germline CDR1 is MNHEY and CDR2 SVGAGI. This CDR3 comprises 16 residues. The data were taken from a study of cytomegalovirus exposure and HLA in healthy donors. Study-wide context: Approximately 180 million T cells yielded over 90 million unique TCR beta sequences in earlier analysis.

PCR amplification relied on 60 Vbeta primers (plus 13 Jbeta primers). Original handling: About 83 million unique TCR beta chains, 10 million to 14 million shared, were counted in a later analysis. The data were produced by immunoSEQ multiplex PCR, yet TCRdb's version contains in-frame clones alone and is incomplete. V, J and clone size were drawn from that table, and D and trimming were deduced from the DNA. The table includes 150,000 to 200,000 clones, around 76% detected once. Sequencing input: PBMCs. The chain links TRBV6-5 to TRBJ2-7, with 8 bases fitting TRBD2. The origin of this receptor is a man aged 55 to 70 in good health and CMV-seronegative. CDR3 DNA sequence: TGTGCCAGCAGTTACAGCAGCGGGGGCCCCTCCTACGAGCAGTACTTC. Protein product: CASSYSSGGPSYEQYF.